This paragraph covers one TCR beta chain sequence. Per sample, at least 6 micrograms of total RNA were extracted. This sample was included in a study of blood T cells in healthy people across ages. Looking at the study overall: Every two T cells gave about one barcoded beta molecule via template switching.

Then a second PCR, running roughly 7 to 11 cycles, was carried out with a sample-barcoded 5' primer and a J-beta primer mix. The template-switch adaptor was a 5' adaptor with 12 random nucleotides. It tagged each cDNA molecule. Each sample yielded at least 2.5 million CDR3-containing paired-end reads. A single record per CDR3 protein comes from TCRdb applying MiXCR to the 5' RACE reads. The sample lists approximately 600,000 distinct CDR3 sequences, roughly 58% occurring once. The CDR3 length is 18 residues. V was clipped by 1 base and J by 5 bases, with 20 bases between them. Germline V gene lookup returns CDR1 LGHNT and CDR2 FRNRAP.

V gene TRBV12-5 combines with J gene TRBJ2-2, with a tentative D call TRBD1 (6 bases). The sequencing input was blood. This receptor was identified in a man aged 55 to 70 in good health. The CDR3 loop is CASGLGFGTLIETGELFF. The CDR3 nucleotides are TGTGCTAGTGGTTTGGGGTTCGGGACACTCATAGAGACCGGGGAGCTGTTTTTT.